Each of the 30 T cell receptor beta chains below was sequenced from the same sample in a study of blood T cells in healthy people across ages. Next came a second PCR, run for 7 to 11 cycles, which used a sample-barcoded 5' primer along with a J-beta primer mix. One entry per CDR3 protein, called by TCRdb with MiXCR from the 5' RACE reads. The sample lists around 1.1 million distinct CDR3 sequences, under 40% occurring once. Sequenced input: blood. Source of these receptors: a man aged 18 to 29 in good health.

This clonotype was seen a single time. The chain is built from TRBV12-3 or TRBV12-4 and TRBJ2-3; D ambiguous. There are 15 residues in the CDR3. V lost 7 bases, J lost 3 bases, and 17 bases lay in between. The CDR3, as DNA: TGTGCCAGCACCCTGCGACCGAAACCGACAGATACGCAGTATTTT. Its translation: CASTLRPKPTDTQYF.

A single count supports this clonotype. The gene calls are TRBV28 and TRBJ1-5; no clear D gene. The germline gives CDR1 MDHEN, CDR2 SYDVKM. This CDR3 is built from 17 residues. V lost 1 base and J 0 bases, leaving 13 bases between the germline ends. CDR3 coding DNA: TGTGCCAGCAGTTTATTCTCCCTGGGAAATAGCAATCAGCCCCAGCATTTT. Translating it yields CASSLFSLGNSNQPQHF.

This clonotype was observed a handful of times. The rearrangement uses TRBV20-1 and TRBJ2-3; a possible D gene is TRBD2 (6 bases). The CDR3 sequence is 14 residues long. Germline CDR1 DFQATT, CDR2 SNEGSKA (reference sequence). V was trimmed by 3 bases and J by 4 bases, leaving 14 bases between them. As DNA, the CDR3 is TGCAGTGCTAGTGGAAGATCGGGGGCAGATACGCAGTATTTT. This translates into CSASGRSGADTQYF.

The chain joins TRBV20-1 to TRBJ2-5, with a tentative D call TRBD2 (5 bases). Looked up from germline, CDR1 is DFQATT and CDR2 is SNEGSKA (reference sequence). V lost 1 base and J lost 5, with 11 bases in between. CDR3 length equals 13 residues. The CDR3 region is CSARGASSETQYF. In DNA form, the CDR3 reads TGCAGTGCTAGAGGGGCTAGCTCTGAGACCCAGTACTTC.

This clonotype came up a few times. The rearrangement uses TRBV3-1 and TRBJ2-7, with 7 bases lining up with TRBD1. CDR3 length equals 12 residues. Germline V gene sequence: CDR1 LGHDT, CDR2 YNNKEL (reference sequence). V lost 1 base and J lost 6; bases outside the gene matches: 0. CDR3 amino acids: CASSQGQGEQYF. The DNA of the CDR3 is TGTGCCAGCAGCCAAGGACAGGGCGAGCAGTACTTC.

This sequence joins TRBV9 and TRBJ2-1; D possibly corresponds to TRBD2 (6 bases). This CDR3 contains 15 residues. Trimming shortened V by 2 bases and J by 7 bases, and 16 bases separated the two germline ends. In germline, CDR1 is SGDLS, CDR2 YYNGEE. The CDR3 loop reads CASSVTKTSSNEQFF. The CDR3 nucleotides read TGTGCCAGCAGCGTTACTAAGACTAGTTCTAATGAGCAGTTCTTC.

V is TRBV5-1 and J is TRBJ2-7; D unclear. The DNA end is a closer match to TRBJ2-5, so the J assignment may be wrong. The CDR3 consists of 13 residues. The V gene's germline CDR1 is SGHRS and CDR2 YFSETQ. CDR3 DNA sequence: TGCGCCAGCAGCTTGTCACGAGTCGAGACCCAGTACTTC. Translation: CASSLSRVETQYF.

The chain combines TRBV5-1 with TRBJ2-3, with D uncertain. With 0 bases removed from V and 6 bases from J, the gap between germline ends came to 11 bases. In germline, CDR1 is SGHRS, CDR2 YFSETQ. This CDR3 has 14 amino acids. The CDR3 region has the DNA TGCGCCAGCAGCTTGGATAGCATTCGTGATACGCAGTATTTT. Translation gives CASSLDSIRDTQYF.

This chain connects TRBV7-8 to TRBJ1-1; TRBD1 matches 7 bases. Germline V gene sequence: CDR1 SGHVS, CDR2 FQNEAQ. Trimming took 5 bases from V and 8 from J; bases not matched to a gene: 20. The CDR3 has 17 amino acids. The CDR3 DNA is TGTGCCAGCAGCCGTACGGGACAGCGGGCCTCGGGGTGGGAAGCTTTCTTT. Its translation: CASSRTGQRASGWEAFF.

This clonotype turned up a few times. The V and J genes are TRBV12-3 or TRBV12-4 and TRBJ2-1; 8 nucleotides agree with TRBD1. The better agreement between TRBJ2-7 and the DNA end casts doubt on the J call. CDR3 size: 13 residues. The CDR3 nucleotides are TGTGCCAGCAGCCGGGACAGGTACAATGAGCAGTACTTC. It codes for CASSRDRYNEQYF.

The gene calls are TRBV4-2 and TRBJ1-2; maybe TRBD1 (5 bases). The CDR3 length is 13 residues. The V end was cut by 0 bases, the J end by 7 bases, with 9 bases between. CDR1 and CDR2 (germline): LGHNA, YNFKEQ. The CDR3 reads CASSQDRVFGYTF. The CDR3 nucleotides are TGTGCCAGCAGCCAAGACAGGGTCTTTGGCTACACCTTC.

The chain joins TRBV2 to TRBJ1-1; 8 bases are shared with TRBD1. The CDR3 runs 16 residues. The germline V gene encodes CDR1 SNHLY and CDR2 FYNNEI. The V and J ends lost 0 bases and 11 bases, in that order; junction bases with no gene match: 14. The DNA for the CDR3 is TGTGCCAGCAGTGAAGCGACCGCAGGGGGCAGGGATAGGGCTTTCTTT. Its protein is CASSEATAGGRDRAFF.

The gene calls are TRBV6-1 and TRBJ2-3; D possibly matches TRBD1 or TRBD2 (5 bases each). V was trimmed by 1 base and J by 5 bases, leaving 13 bases between them. CDR1 is MNHNS, CDR2 SASEGT, per germline. The CDR3 contains 15 residues. The CDR3 region has the DNA TGTGCCAGCAGTGAAGGATGGGGGATTAGAGATACGCAGTATTTT. This encodes CASSEGWGIRDTQYF.

The chain has TRBV6-2 or TRBV6-3 and TRBJ2-1; D is ambiguous. The CDR3 is 13 residues long. Trimming left V 8 bases short and J 2 bases short, with 10 bases between. Germline assignment: CDR1 MNHEY and CDR2 SVGEGT. CDR3 sequence: CASVGPAYNEQFF. CDR3 nucleotides: TGTGCCAGCGTAGGACCAGCCTACAATGAGCAGTTCTTC.

The chain has TRBV27 and TRBJ2-3, with 12 bases lining up with TRBD2. Germline CDR1 MNHEY, CDR2 SMNVEV (reference sequence). The CDR3 spans 16 residues. V shed 5 bases, J shed 5 bases, and the junction held 8 bases outside the gene matches. The chain's CDR3 is CASSPRLAGAGDTQYF. The CDR3 DNA sequence: TGTGCCAGCAGTCCCCGACTAGCGGGGGCGGGAGATACGCAGTATTTT.

The J gene is TRBJ2-7, the V gene TRBV12-3 or TRBV12-4, with D possibly TRBD1 on 7 matching bases. V was cut by 3 bases and J by 4 bases, with 22 bases left in between. CDR3 size: 17 residues. CDR3 coding DNA: TGTGCCAGCAGTTTCTTCCCCGGAGGGGGCCAGGCTTACGAGCAGTACTTC. This sequence encodes CASSFFPGGGQAYEQYF.

This clonotype was detected a few times. The chain uses TRBV4-3 and TRBJ1-1; D unresolved. V was cut by 2 bases and J by 2 bases, with 12 bases left in between. The length of the CDR3 is 15 residues. Germline V gene sequence: CDR1 LGHNA, CDR2 YSLEER. CDR3 DNA: TGCGCCAGCAGCCAATTTAAGGAAGTTAACACTGAAGCTTTCTTT. Translated, it gives CASSQFKEVNTEAFF.

This rearrangement joins TRBV7-2 to TRBJ2-7; D unclear. The CDR3 totals 14 residues. Trimming removed 5 bases at V and 3 bases at J, with 14 bases between. Per germline, CDR1 SGHTA and CDR2 FQGNSA. For the CDR3, the DNA is TGTGCCAGCAGCGCAGTAGCAGCCAGCTACGAGCAGTACTTC. Amino acid sequence: CASSAVAASYEQYF.

This chain uses TRBV7-2 with TRBJ1-1, with TRBD1 as a possible D gene (6 bases). Germline V gene lookup returns CDR1 SGHTA and CDR2 FQGNSA. The CDR3 runs 15 residues. Trimming removed 5 bases from V and 5 bases from J, with 18 bases in between. The CDR3 protein is CASSPGSEGDTEAFF. The CDR3 DNA is TGTGCCAGCAGCCCCGGGAGTGAGGGGGATACTGAAGCTTTCTTT.

This clonotype was found many times. This chain uses TRBV6-5 with TRBJ1-2, with D maybe TRBD1 (5 bases). CDR3 length: 15 amino acids. V lost 0 bases, J lost 3 bases, and 11 bases lay in between. Germline V gene data show CDR1 as MNHEY and CDR2 as SVGAGI. CDR3 in amino acids: CASSYSLGVDYGYTF. The CDR3 bases are TGTGCCAGCAGTTACTCGCTAGGGGTGGACTATGGCTACACCTTC.

In the case of this clonotype: One end of the junction is discordant with germline, which a read error may explain. The gene calls are TRBV7-7 and TRBJ2-1, with D maybe TRBD2 (5 bases). The better agreement between TRBJ2-7 and the DNA end casts doubt on the J call. CDR3 size: 15 residues. Germline CDR1 SSHAT, CDR2 FNYEAQ (reference sequence). The CDR3 DNA reads TGTGCTAGCAGCCTCTCCCCTAGCTCCTACAATGAGCAGTACTTC. It is translated as CASSLSPSSYNEQYF.

This clonotype was detected ten times or more. The chain combines TRBV4-3 with TRBJ1-2; D might be TRBD1 (5 bases). V shed 7 bases and J shed 8 bases, with 23 bases lying between them. Germline CDR1 reads LGHNA; CDR2 reads YSLEER. This CDR3 contains 15 residues. DNA for the CDR3: TGCGCCAGCAATCCCAGGGTTGGTAGGTCGGAAGGCTACACCTTC. It specifies CASNPRVGRSEGYTF.

In this sample, this clonotype turned up many times. The chain carries TRBV6-6 and TRBJ1-5; 7 bases fit TRBD1. The CDR3 loop spans 14 amino acids. Germline lookup yields CDR1 MNHNY and CDR2 SVGAGI (reference sequence). The junction had 3 bases not matched to a gene; V was cut back by 4 bases and J by 3 bases. This CDR3 reads CASSSTGNNQPQHF. As DNA, the CDR3 is TGTGCCAGCAGTTCGACAGGGAACAATCAGCCCCAGCATTTT.

The V gene is TRBV10-3, the J gene TRBJ2-2; a possible D gene is TRBD1 (6 bases). The CDR3 extends over 14 amino acids. Germline lookup yields CDR1 ENHRY and CDR2 SYGVKD. V lost 10 bases to trimming and J lost 2 bases, with 14 bases between them. In nucleotides, the CDR3 is TGTGCCACCTACGGACAGCTTAACACCGGGGAGCTGTTTTTT. It specifies CATYGQLNTGELFF.

The V and J genes are TRBV20-1 and TRBJ1-4, with TRBD1 as a possible D gene (5 bases). The CDR3 has 13 amino acids. Trimming removed 5 bases from V and 8 bases from J, with 15 bases in between. Per the germline V gene, CDR1 is DFQATT and CDR2 is SNEGSKA (reference sequence). The CDR3 loop reads CSALGEGSEKLFF. The CDR3 coding sequence is TGCAGTGCTCTGGGGGAAGGGTCCGAAAAACTGTTTTTT.

This clonotype has at least ten counts. The J gene is TRBJ1-2, the V gene TRBV2, with unresolved D. Deletions cut 3 bases from V and 2 bases from J, with 10 bases between. The CDR3 has 14 residues. The germline V gene encodes CDR1 SNHLY and CDR2 FYNNEI. CDR3 DNA: TGTGCCAGCAGTGAGGGCGGTCGAAACTATGGCTACACCTTC. Amino acids: CASSEGGRNYGYTF.

The V and J genes are TRBV12-3 or TRBV12-4 and TRBJ2-5; TRBD1 agrees at 9 bases. V was clipped by 4 bases and J by 1 base; unmatched bases: 1. The CDR3 is made up of 14 amino acids. CDR3 coding DNA: TGTGCCAGCAGTTGGACAGGGGCCCAAGAGACCCAGTACTTC. Translated, it gives CASSWTGAQETQYF.

This chain uses TRBV7-9 with TRBJ2-1; D gene unclear. The CDR3 contains 14 residues. Germline lookup yields CDR1 SEHNR and CDR2 FQNEAQ (reference sequence). V lost 4 bases and J lost 8, with 15 bases in between. The CDR3 sequence is CASSSSLAGDEQFF. The CDR3 nucleotides are TGTGCCAGCAGCTCTTCCTTGGCTGGGGATGAGCAGTTCTTC.

J is TRBJ1-4 and V is TRBV20-1; D perhaps matches TRBD1 (6 bases). The CDR3 spans 14 residues. Deletions cut 4 bases from V and 8 bases from J, with 17 bases between. The germline CDR1 and CDR2 sequences are DFQATT and SNEGSKA (reference sequence). The CDR3 here is CSAKKGGLGEKLFF. The CDR3 DNA sequence: TGCAGTGCTAAAAAGGGGGGTCTGGGGGAAAAACTGTTTTTT.

The CDR3, as DNA: TGCGCCAGCAGCTTGGACCCCGGGACTTTGTACAATGAGCAGTTCTTC. Its translation is CASSLDPGTLYNEQFF. This sequence joins TRBV5-1 and TRBJ2-1, with D possibly TRBD2 on 6 matching bases. V was trimmed by 0 bases and J by 4 bases, leaving 14 bases between them. CDR3 length equals 16 residues. Germline V CDR1 and CDR2: SGHRS, YFSETQ.